Below, 22 T cell receptor delta chains from the same sample are listed, as sequenced in a study of gamma-delta T cells after stem cell transplantation. TCRdb made new clone calls on the RT-PCR reads using CATT. The sample yields around 1,600 delta-chain clones, 3.5% to 4% seen once. Sequencing input: gamma-delta T cells. All receptors derive from a human donor. It is not recorded whose cells these are; they may come from a transplant donor.

In its sample, this clone ranks as medium-sized (0.01 to 0.1%). This chain links TRDV2 with TRDJ1, with 13 positions matching TRDD3. CDR3 length: 20 residues. Germline CDR1 GEAIGNYY, CDR2 EKD. J lost 0 bases, V lost 0 bases, and 12 bases had no gene match. The CDR3 DNA reads TGTGCCTGTGACACCCTTACTGGGGGATACGCGAAGAAGTACACCGATAAACTCATCTTT. It yields the protein CACDTLTGGYAKKYTDKLIF.

This clone was counted a few times. The gene calls are TRDV2 and TRDJ1, with 9 nucleotides matching TRDD3. The ends lost 1 base at V and 0 bases at J; junction bases unmatched: 8. The CDR3 totals 17 residues. Per the germline V gene, CDR1 is GEAIGNYY and CDR2 is EKD. The CDR3 sequence: CACDTVLGEKYTDKLIF. CDR3 bases: TGTGCCTGTGACACGGTACTGGGGGAGAAGTACACCGATAAACTCATCTTT.

The chain is built from TRDV2 and TRDJ3; 10 bases map to TRDD3. The V gene end was trimmed by 0 bases and the J gene end by 0 bases; junction bases not matched to a gene: 7. The CDR3 runs to 20 residues. Per the germline V gene, CDR1 is GEAIGNYY and CDR2 is EKD. The CDR3 spells CACDTLLGDLSSWDTRQMFF. CDR3 sequence (DNA): TGTGCCTGTGACACCCTACTGGGGGATCTCAGCTCCTGGGACACCCGACAGATGTTTTTC.

In the case of this clone: Compared with germline, one end of the junction differs, possibly owing to a read error. This same CDR3 is encoded by further DNA sequences in the sample. CDR3 loop: CACDTVGGGGKYGELIF. CDR3 coding DNA: TGTGCCTGCGACACCGTCGGAGGGGGGGGGAAATACGGGGAACTCATCTTT. The rearrangement joins TRDV2 to TRDJ1; either TRDD1 or TRDD3 may supply D (6 bases each). Germline V gene lookup returns CDR1 GEAIGNYY and CDR2 EKD. This CDR3 spans 17 amino acids.

This clone was found a few times. This chain connects TRDV2 to TRDJ1, with 13 bases identical to TRDD3. This CDR3 comprises 18 residues. The V segment lost 2 bases and the J segment 0 bases; nucleotides outside the gene matches: 8. Germline V CDR1 and CDR2: GEAIGNYY, EKD. The CDR3 DNA sequence: TGTGCCTGTGACATTATTACTGGGGGATACGAGTACACCGATAAACTCATCTTT. Protein product: CACDIITGGYEYTDKLIF.

This clone has a handful of counts. For this DNA, TCRdb reports the protein of a much larger clone, which diverges at residue 16, most likely from a read error; the protein presented here is translated directly from the DNA. The chain is built from TRDV2 and TRDJ1; TRDD3 aligns across 11 bases. There are 18 residues in the CDR3. Per the germline V gene, CDR1 is GEAIGNYY and CDR2 is EKD. Written as DNA, the CDR3 is TGTGCCTGTGACACGGTGGGGGATACGCGGGGGCTCGCCGATAAACCCATCTTT. It codes for CACDTVGDTRGLADKPIF.

This sequence joins TRDV2 and TRDJ3; 13 nucleotides align to TRDD3. CDR1 and CDR2 (germline): GEAIGNYY, EKD. With 3 bases clipped from V and 1 base from J, the junction kept 5 bases outside the gene matches. This CDR3 region has 19 residues. The CDR3 DNA is TGTGCCTGTGACGCAGTACTGGGGGATACGTCCTGGGACACCCGACAGATGTTTTTC. This gives the protein CACDAVLGDTSWDTRQMFF.

The sample holds a few counts of this clone. The chain recombines TRDV2 with TRDJ1; 8 bases match TRDD3. CDR1 is GEAIGNYY, CDR2 EKD, per germline. The ends lost 3 bases at V and 6 bases at J; junction bases unmatched: 14. The CDR3 length is 16 residues. The CDR3 DNA follows: TGTGCCTGTGACGAACTTGGTGGGGGATCTTCCAATAAACTCATCTTT. Translated: CACDELGGGSSNKLIF.

This clone appeared a few times. A read error likely explains this, since a far larger clone differs by one base. The chain carries TRDV2 and TRDJ1; the match to TRDD3 covers 9 bases. This CDR3 comprises 17 residues. In germline, CDR1 is GEAIGNYY, CDR2 EKD. V was pared by 4 bases and J by 4 bases, with 15 bases of the junction left unmatched. This chain's CDR3 is CACDFLTGGKYIDKLIF. In DNA, the CDR3 is TGTGCCTGTGATTTTCTTACTGGGGGAAAGTACATCGATAAACTCATCTTT.

A remark on this clone: A read error is possible here, since a much larger clone lies one base away. The CDR3 DNA reads TGTGCCTGTGACACCTTCGGGGGATACGGTCCTAGCTCCTGGGGCACCCGACAGATGTTTTTC. It codes for CACDTFGGYGPSSWGTRQMFF. This chain connects TRDV2 to TRDJ3; 10 bases match TRDD3. Germline lookup yields CDR1 GEAIGNYY and CDR2 EKD. The CDR3 loop spans 21 amino acids.

This clone was picked up a small number of times. A read error is possible here, since a much larger clone lies one base away. Additional DNA sequences in this sample encode the identical CDR3. The V and J genes are TRDV2 and TRDJ1, with 10 bases fitting TRDD3. The CDR3 runs to 20 residues. Losses at the gene ends were 1 base for V and 0 bases for J; bases not matched to a gene: 16. The germline V gene encodes CDR1 GEAIGNYY and CDR2 EKD. The CDR3 loop is CACDTLAVGLGDEDTDKLIF. The CDR3 DNA reads TGTGCCTGTGACACGCTGGCCGTGGGACTGGGGGATGAGGACACCGATAAACTCATCTTT.

In this sample, this clone turned up a few times. Being one base from a much bigger clone, this may be a read error. The chain has TRDV2 and TRDJ1, with 9 bases aligning to TRDD3. The CDR3 length is 19 residues. The germline V gene has CDR1 GEAIGNYY and CDR2 EKD. After removal of 4 bases from V and 2 bases from J, the junction contained 19 bases not matched to a gene. The CDR3: CACETLLGGDTQRTDKLIF. The CDR3 DNA is TGTGCCTGTGAAACTCTCCTCGGTGGGGATACGCAGAGAACCGATAAACTCATCTTT.

Points on this clone: With only one base between it and a far larger clone, this is likely a read error. Distinct nucleotide sequences in the sample also encode this CDR3. The J gene is TRDJ1, the V gene TRDV2; D gene ambiguous. From germline, CDR1 is GEAIGNYY and CDR2 EKD. This CDR3 contains 16 residues. CDR3 region: CACDPLYEMGTDKLIF. In DNA form, the CDR3 reads TGTGCTTGTGACCCCCTTTATGAGATGGGCACCGATAAACTCATCTTT.

Worth noting for this clone: A far bigger clonotype differs at one base, so this is likely a read error. The sample contains more than one DNA sequence encoding this CDR3. The chain is built from TRDV2 and TRDJ1; TRDD3 matches at 7 bases. Germline trimming cut 0 bases from V and 0 bases from J; bases unmatched to any gene: 18. Germline V gene sequence: CDR1 GEAIGNYY, CDR2 EKD. CDR3 length: 20 residues. The CDR3 DNA reads as TGTGCCTGTGACACCGTGGGGTCGGGGGATGCCTCTACTAACACCGATAAACTCATCTTT. Encoded protein: CACDTVGSGDASTNTDKLIF.

This clone was detected a few times. It may be a read error: a sequence one base away is much more abundant. Other DNA sequences from this sample encode an identical CDR3 as well. The V gene is TRDV2, the J gene TRDJ3, with TRDD3 matching over 11 bases. This CDR3 has 20 residues. Germline V gene lookup returns CDR1 GEAIGNYY and CDR2 EKD. This chain's CDR3 is CACDTAGGGYDSWDTRQMFF. The CDR3 DNA follows: TGTGCCTGTGACACCGCCGGTGGGGGATACGACTCCTGGGACACCCGACAGATGTTCTTC.

By sample share, this clone is medium-sized. The chain recombines TRDV2 with TRDJ3; 12 bases fit TRDD3. CDR3 length equals 20 residues. After removal of 1 base from V and 0 bases from J, the junction contained 6 bases not matched to a gene. Germline V CDR1 and CDR2: GEAIGNYY, EKD. The CDR3 nucleotides are TGTGCCTGTGACACTGCTGGGGGATACGGGAGCTCCTGGGACACCCGACAGATGTTTTTC. Protein product: CACDTAGGYGSSWDTRQMFF.

This clone was picked up a small number of times. A much more abundant neighbour one base away suggests this may be a read error. This CDR3 is also generated by other DNA sequences in the sample. The chain couples TRDV2 to TRDJ1; 7 bases match TRDD3. Germline V gene data show CDR1 as GEAIGNYY and CDR2 as EKD. CDR3 length: 18 residues. The CDR3 loop is CACDTLRGGSGYTDKLIF. The CDR3 DNA reads as TGCGCCTGTGACACTCTCCGGGGGGGATCGGGGTACACCGATAAACTCATCTTT.

This clone was counted a few times. This chain connects TRDV2 to TRDJ1; D gene unclear. V lost 1 base and J lost 0, with 20 bases in between. The germline V gene has CDR1 GEAIGNYY and CDR2 EKD. This CDR3 is built from 18 residues. CDR3 nucleotides: TGTGCCTGTGACACTGCCGCCCGAACCCTCGCAAACACCGATAAACTCATCTTT. It translates to CACDTAARTLANTDKLIF.

The sample holds a few counts of this clone. This could be a read error, since a much larger clone is one nucleotide away. Distinct nucleotide sequences in the sample also encode this CDR3. The gene calls are TRDV2 and TRDJ1, with 8 bases identical to TRDD3. Germline CDR1 reads GEAIGNYY; CDR2 reads EKD. Losses at the gene ends were 1 base for V and 0 bases for J; bases not matched to a gene: 9. This CDR3 is 17 amino acids long. Written as DNA, the CDR3 is TGTGCCTGTGACACATTAAGTACTGGGGGGTACACCGATAAACTCATCTTT. This encodes CACDTLSTGGYTDKLIF.

The rearrangement links TRDV2 to TRDJ1, with TRDD3 identical over 12 bases. J lost 0 bases, V lost 0 bases, and 16 bases had no gene match. Per germline, CDR1 GEAIGNYY and CDR2 EKD. This CDR3 has 21 residues. The CDR3 DNA follows: TGTGCCTGTGACACCGTAGAACTGGGGGATACCAAAAAGTACTACACCGATAAACTCATCTTT. Translating gives CACDTVELGDTKKYYTDKLIF.

This clone is termed medium-sized. The sample contains more than one DNA sequence encoding this CDR3. The chain joins TRDV2 to TRDJ2, with 13 bases that match TRDD3. The CDR3 loop spans 17 amino acids. The ends lost 3 bases at V and 4 bases at J; junction bases unmatched: 7. CDR1 and CDR2 (germline): GEAIGNYY, EKD. The DNA for the CDR3 is TGTGCCTGTGACCCTGTACTGGGGGATACGACGACAGCACAACTCTTCTTT. This codes for CACDPVLGDTTTAQLFF.

In its sample, this clone ranks as medium-sized (0.01 to 0.1%). V usage is TRDV2 and J usage is TRDJ1; 10 bases fit TRDD3. This CDR3 comprises 18 residues. Germline values: CDR1 GEAIGNYY, CDR2 EKD. The junction had 10 bases not matched to a gene; V was cut back by 0 bases and J by 1 base. The CDR3 DNA follows: TGTGCCTGTGACACCAAAAGTGGGGGATACAGGAGCACCGATAAACTCATCTTT. Translating gives CACDTKSGGYRSTDKLIF.